These 19 T cell receptor beta chains were sequenced from one sample in a study of naive and memory T cell subsets. A UMI-containing oligonucleotide was joined by 3' ligation to the TCR cDNA template. Ligated cDNA underwent four rounds of PCR with nested alpha and beta constant region primers and SP2. MiXCR was run by TCRdb on the 5' RACE reads, yielding one entry per CDR3 protein. Seen here are more than 60,000 distinct CDR3 sequences, 6% to 8.5% observed once, and the top ten hold under 25%. The receptors here all came from a female donor in good health.

The sample holds many counts of this clonotype. The gene calls are TRBV6-1 and TRBJ1-5, with 7 bases that match TRBD1. The junction had 11 bases not matched to a gene; V was cut back by 6 bases and J by 3 bases. CDR1 and CDR2 (germline): MNHNS, SASEGT. The CDR3 extends over 16 amino acids. The CDR3: CASSKQGRAINQPQHF. Written as DNA, the CDR3 is TGTGCCAGCAGCAAACAGGGGCGGGCTATCAATCAGCCCCAGCATTTT.

The chain recombines TRBV7-9 with TRBJ2-2, with a possible D match to TRBD1 (6 bases). Germline V lookup: CDR1 SEHNR, CDR2 FQNEAQ (reference sequence). CDR3 size: 15 residues. Trimming pared 5 bases from V and 2 bases from J, leaving 12 bases between. The CDR3 DNA reads as TGTGCCAGCAGCGACGGGACATATAACACCGGGGAGCTGTTTTTT. This codes for CASSDGTYNTGELFF.

V is TRBV11-3 and J is TRBJ1-2; D might be TRBD1 (5 bases). The CDR3 spans 17 residues. V lost 0 bases, J lost 1 base, and 15 bases lay in between. The germline gives CDR1 SGHNT, CDR2 YENEEA. The CDR3 DNA follows: TGTGCCAGCAGCTTAGATGGGTTCGACAGTAGTAACTATGGCTACACCTTC. This gives the protein CASSLDGFDSSNYGYTF.

The chain links TRBV12-3 or TRBV12-4 to TRBJ1-1; D is unresolved. With 6 bases removed from V and 0 bases from J, the gap between germline ends came to 11 bases. CDR3 length: 14 residues. The CDR3: CASRPARMNTEAFF. CDR3 nucleotide sequence: TGTGCCAGCAGGCCGGCACGCATGAACACTGAAGCTTTCTTT.

The chain employs TRBV20-1 and TRBJ2-4, with D uncertain. V was trimmed by 5 bases and J by 0 bases, leaving 8 bases between them. This CDR3 contains 13 residues. Germline V lookup: CDR1 DFQATT, CDR2 SNEGSKA (reference sequence). CDR3 loop: CSASDLAKNIQYF. In nucleotides, the CDR3 is TGCAGTGCTTCAGACTTAGCCAAAAACATTCAGTACTTC.

This chain uses TRBV29-1 with TRBJ2-7; tentative D call: TRBD2 (5 bases). This CDR3 is built from 14 residues. V lost 4 bases, J lost 0 bases, and 13 bases lay in between. Germline assignment: CDR1 SQVTM and CDR2 ANQGSEA. CDR3 sequence (DNA): TGCAGCGTTGGAGCAGGACTCAACTCCTACGAGCAGTACTTC. This encodes CSVGAGLNSYEQYF.

The table lists this clonotype with many counts. The chain is built from TRBV5-5 and TRBJ2-7; TRBD1 matches at 9 bases. Unmatched junction bases numbered 7, after V lost 0 bases and J lost 0 bases. CDR3 length: 17 residues. Germline values: CDR1 SGHKS, CDR2 YYEKEE (reference sequence). CDR3 amino acids: CASSLAPGQGVSYEQYF. The CDR3 nucleotides are TGTGCCAGCAGCTTGGCCCCGGGACAGGGTGTCTCCTACGAGCAGTACTTC.

This chain joins TRBV20-1 and TRBJ1-5, with TRBD1 matching over 8 bases. The CDR3 has 14 residues. Looked up from germline, CDR1 is DFQATT and CDR2 is SNEGSKA (reference sequence). V shed 6 bases, J shed 2 bases, and the junction held 6 bases outside the gene matches. This CDR3 reads CSAKQGVGNQPQHF. CDR3 sequence (DNA): TGCAGTGCCAAACAGGGGGTCGGCAATCAGCCCCAGCATTTT.

This sequence joins TRBV12-3 or TRBV12-4 and TRBJ1-6; TRBD1 aligns across 7 bases. The junction had 7 bases not matched to a gene; V was cut back by 4 bases and J by 7 bases. The CDR3 is 15 amino acids. The CDR3 sequence is CASSWGGQLNSPLHF. The CDR3 region has the DNA TGTGCCAGCAGTTGGGGGGGACAGCTGAATTCACCCCTCCACTTT.

Many counts were recorded for this clonotype. The chain has TRBV29-1 and TRBJ1-1; tentatively, D is TRBD1 (5 bases). From germline, CDR1 is SQVTM and CDR2 ANQGSEA. V gave up 7 bases and J gave up 0 bases, with 9 bases separating them. This CDR3 region has 12 residues. The DNA of the CDR3 is TGCAGCGGATGGGGGGTGAACACTGAAGCTTTCTTT. Amino acids: CSGWGVNTEAFF.

V usage is TRBV19 and J usage is TRBJ2-2, with 7 positions matching TRBD2. The germline V gene has CDR1 LNHDA and CDR2 SQIVND (reference sequence). The CDR3 is 17 residues long. With 5 bases clipped from V and 0 bases from J, the junction kept 9 bases outside the gene matches. CDR3 in amino acids: CASSARASGANTGELFF. As DNA, the CDR3 is TGTGCCAGTAGTGCTCGGGCTAGCGGTGCGAACACCGGGGAGCTGTTTTTT.

The gene calls are TRBV20-1 and TRBJ2-7; 8 nucleotides agree with TRBD2. The ends lost 2 bases at V and 4 bases at J; junction bases unmatched: 7. The CDR3 is 14 residues long. Germline V CDR1 and CDR2: DFQATT, SNEGSKA (reference sequence). The chain's CDR3 is CSARSRGVWYEQYF. The CDR3 nucleotides read TGCAGTGCTAGATCGCGGGGGGTCTGGTACGAGCAGTACTTC.

This clonotype was seen only a few times. The chain carries TRBV29-1 and TRBJ2-1; weak D call: TRBD1 (7 bases). In germline, CDR1 is SQVTM, CDR2 ANQGSEA. This CDR3 contains 13 residues. Trimming removed 4 bases from V and 5 bases from J, with 12 bases in between. The CDR3 DNA sequence: TGCAGCGTTGTAGGAGGGGGCAACAATGAGCAGTTCTTC. Amino acids: CSVVGGGNNEQFF.

This clonotype was detected many times. The chain is built from TRBV6-5 and TRBJ2-7, with D perhaps given as TRBD1 or TRBD2 (5 bases each). The CDR3 extends over 15 amino acids. CDR1 is MNHEY and CDR2 is SVGAGI in the germline V gene. The V and J ends lost 0 bases and 2 bases respectively, with 11 bases between them. CDR3 bases: TGTGCCAGCAGTTACTCGGGACGGGTTGCCTACGAGCAGTACTTC. Translation gives CASSYSGRVAYEQYF.

This clonotype was picked up many times. This chain links TRBV6-6 with TRBJ2-1; D gene unclear. The CDR3 extends over 15 amino acids. The V end was cut by 10 bases, the J end by 4 bases, with 20 bases between. Germline V CDR1 and CDR2: MNHNY, SVGAGI (reference sequence). In DNA form, the CDR3 reads TGTGCCACGCAGAGCCAAGGGATCCGGTACAATGAGCAGTTCTTC. Amino acid sequence: CATQSQGIRYNEQFF.

V and J are TRBV5-4 and TRBJ2-5; 10 nucleotides align to TRBD1. This CDR3 is 14 amino acids long. The V gene's germline CDR1 is SGHNT and CDR2 YYREEE (reference sequence). J was trimmed by 5 bases and V by 4 bases; bases with no gene match: 5. CDR3 residues: CASSRQGASETQYF. CDR3 in DNA: TGTGCCAGCAGCAGACAGGGGGCGAGTGAGACCCAGTACTTC.

This clonotype has just a few counts. The chain employs TRBV28 and TRBJ1-6; a possible D gene is TRBD1 (6 bases). The CDR3 runs to 15 residues. Germline V gene data show CDR1 as MDHEN and CDR2 as SYDVKM. V lost 3 bases, J lost 12 bases, and 18 bases lay in between. This chain's CDR3 is CASSFLGTTVGPLHF. The CDR3 nucleotides are TGTGCCAGCAGTTTCCTTGGGACAACAGTGGGACCCCTCCACTTT. The whole variable domain, filled in from reference TRBV28 and TRBJ1-6, reads DVKVTQSSRYLVKRTGEKVFLECVQDMDHENMFWYRQDPGLGLRLIYFSYDVKMKEKGDIPEGYSVSREKKERFSLILESASTNQTSMYLCASSFLGTTVGPLHFGNGTRLTVT.

This clonotype has only a few counts. This chain uses TRBV11-1 with TRBJ2-7, with D perhaps matching TRBD1 (6 bases). The CDR3 is 15 amino acids. Germline V lookup: CDR1 SGHAT, CDR2 FQDESV (reference sequence). V was clipped by 1 base and J by 2 bases, with 12 bases between them. CDR3: CASSLVSGQTYEQYF. CDR3 bases: TGTGCCAGCAGCTTAGTTTCCGGACAGACCTACGAGCAGTACTTC.

This clonotype was counted between two and nine times. The V and J genes are TRBV27 and TRBJ1-1; unclear D gene. Trimming removed 3 bases at V and 0 bases at J, with 5 bases between. The germline V gene has CDR1 MNHEY and CDR2 SMNVEV (reference sequence). The CDR3 spans 13 residues. The DNA of the CDR3 is TGTGCCAGCAGTTTGGCCATGAACACTGAAGCTTTCTTT. Its protein is CASSLAMNTEAFF.